This T cell receptor (beta chain) emerged from a study of blood T cell repertoires in COVID-19. Background on the study: Donors in the United States, Italy and Spain gave samples during acute or convalescent COVID-19.

V was cut by 5 bases and J by 0 bases, with 14 bases left in between. Germline CDR1 SEHNR, CDR2 FQNEAQ (reference sequence). This CDR3 spans 15 amino acids. Assay used: immunoSEQ multiplex PCR; TCRdb lists only in-frame clones, some missing. Seen here are 150,000 to 200,000 clones, 88% observed once, and the top ten hold 5.5% to 7%. The receptor was isolated from a man in his forties with active or convalescent COVID-19. The genes are TRBV7-9 and TRBJ2-7; D ambiguous. Sequenced: peripheral blood. The CDR3 DNA sequence: TGTGCCAGCAGCCTTCGGCGGTCGAGCTCCTACGAGCAGTACTTC. Translation gives CASSLRRSSSYEQYF.